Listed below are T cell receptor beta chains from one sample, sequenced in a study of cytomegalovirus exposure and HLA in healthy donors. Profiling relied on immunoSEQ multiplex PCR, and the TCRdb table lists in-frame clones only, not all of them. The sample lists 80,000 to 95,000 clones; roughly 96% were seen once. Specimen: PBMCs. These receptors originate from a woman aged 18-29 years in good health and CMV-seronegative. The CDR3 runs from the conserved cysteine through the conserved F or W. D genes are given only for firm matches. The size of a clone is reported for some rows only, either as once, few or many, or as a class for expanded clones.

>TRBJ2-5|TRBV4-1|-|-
CASSQERQAQETQYF
TGCGCCAGCAGCCAAGAAAGACAAGCCCAAGAGACCCAGTACTTC
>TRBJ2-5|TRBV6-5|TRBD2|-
CASSYGLAGGLETQYF
TGTGCCAGCAGTTACGGCCTAGCGGGAGGGCTAGAGACCCAGTACTTC
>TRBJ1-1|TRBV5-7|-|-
CASSLVPENTEAFF
TGTGCCAGCAGCTTGGTCCCAGAGAACACTGAAGCTTTCTTT
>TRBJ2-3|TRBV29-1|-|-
CSATQVIDTQYF
TGCAGCGCCACCCAGGTCATAGATACGCAGTATTTT
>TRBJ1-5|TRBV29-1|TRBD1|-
CSAQTGGGQPQHF
TGCAGCGCACAGACAGGGGGGGGACAGCCCCAGCATTTT
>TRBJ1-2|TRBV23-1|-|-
CASSQGDSQCYGYTF
TGCGCCAGCAGTCAAGGAGACTCTCAGTGCTATGGCTACACCTTC
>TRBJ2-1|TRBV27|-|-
CASSLWSGTYNEQFF
TGTGCCAGCAGTCTATGGTCCGGGACCTACAATGAGCAGTTCTTC
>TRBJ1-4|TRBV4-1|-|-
CASSQDSAATEKLFF
TGCGCCAGCAGCCAAGATTCGGCGGCCACCGAAAAACTGTTTTTT
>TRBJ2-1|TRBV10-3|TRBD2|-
CAIHDGTSNEQFF
TGTGCCATCCATGACGGGACTAGTAATGAGCAGTTCTTC
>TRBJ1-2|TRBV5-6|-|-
CASSLDSGGIYGYTF
TGTGCCAGCAGCTTGGATTCGGGAGGGATATATGGCTACACCTTC
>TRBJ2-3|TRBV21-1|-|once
CASRAGGPTDTQYF
TGTGCCAGCCGAGCTGGAGGGCCCACAGATACGCAGTATTTT
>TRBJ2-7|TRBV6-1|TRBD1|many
CASSQGQGAGEQYF
TGTGCCAGCAGCCAAGGACAGGGGGCGGGGGAGCAGTACTTC
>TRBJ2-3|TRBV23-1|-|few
CASNPTDTQYF
TGCGCCAGCAATCCAACAGATACGCAGTATTTT
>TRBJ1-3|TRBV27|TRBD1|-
CASREGLAGGNSGNTIYF
TGTGCCAGCCGCGAAGGGTTGGCAGGGGGGAACTCTGGAAACACCATATATTTT
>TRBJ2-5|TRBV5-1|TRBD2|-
CASSFLAVETQYF
TGCGCCAGCAGCTTTCTAGCGGTGGAGACCCAGTACTTC
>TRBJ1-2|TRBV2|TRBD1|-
CASSARTGDGYTF
TGTGCCAGCAGCGCCCGGACAGGGGACGGCTACACCTTC
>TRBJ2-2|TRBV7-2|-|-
CASNLAEGTGELFF
TGTGCCAGCAACCTCGCCGAGGGCACCGGGGAGCTGTTTTTT
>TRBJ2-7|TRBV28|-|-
CASSFRAYEQYF
TGTGCCAGCAGTTTTAGAGCCTACGAGCAGTACTTC
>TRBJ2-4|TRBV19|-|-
CASSITVLAKNIQYF
TGTGCCAGTAGTATAACAGTCCTAGCCAAAAACATTCAGTACTTC
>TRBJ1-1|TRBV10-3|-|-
CAITRRTEGDTEAFF
TGTGCCATCACCCGAAGGACCGAGGGGGACACTGAAGCTTTCTTT
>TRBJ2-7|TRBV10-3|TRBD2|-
CAISSSGYEQYF
TGTGCCATCAGCTCTAGCGGCTACGAGCAGTACTTC
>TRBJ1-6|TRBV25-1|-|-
CASSESGNSPLHF
TGTGCCAGCAGTGAATCAGGAAATTCACCCCTCCACTTT
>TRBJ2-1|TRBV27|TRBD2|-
CASSLSGLAGVSSYNEQFF
TGTGCCAGCAGTTTATCGGGACTAGCGGGAGTTAGCTCCTACAATGAGCAGTTCTTC
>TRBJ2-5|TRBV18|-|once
CASSPPSGETQYF
TGTGCCAGCTCACCACCCTCGGGGGAGACCCAGTACTTC
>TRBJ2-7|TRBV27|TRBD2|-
CASSVAGSSYEQYF
TGTGCCAGCAGTGTAGCGGGCTCTTCCTACGAGCAGTACTTC
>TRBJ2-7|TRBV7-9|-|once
CASSLGAQGPYEQYF
TGTGCCAGCAGCTTAGGAGCTCAGGGGCCCTACGAGCAGTACTTC
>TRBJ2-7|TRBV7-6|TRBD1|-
CASSRTTGGLDEQYF
TGTGCCAGCAGCCGAACGACAGGGGGACTTGACGAGCAGTACTTC
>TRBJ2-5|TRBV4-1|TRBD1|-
CASSQDSGTGGETQYF
TGCGCCAGCAGCCAAGATAGCGGGACAGGGGGGGAGACCCAGTACTTC
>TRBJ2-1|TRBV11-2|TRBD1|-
CASSEGQSSYNEQFF
TGTGCCAGCAGCGAGGGACAGAGCTCCTACAATGAGCAGTTCTTC
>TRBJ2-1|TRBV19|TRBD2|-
CASMRSSGSRSYNEQFF
TGTGCCAGTATGAGGAGTAGCGGGAGTAGATCCTACAATGAGCAGTTCTTC
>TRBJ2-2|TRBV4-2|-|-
CASSPPRDGELFF
TGTGCCAGCAGCCCCCCGAGGGACGGGGAGCTGTTTTTT
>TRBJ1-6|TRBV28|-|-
CASSPVPRSDNSPLHF
TGTGCCAGCAGCCCAGTGCCTCGTTCTGATAATTCACCCCTCCACTTT
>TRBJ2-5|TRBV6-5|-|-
CASSYTGETQYF
TGTGCCAGCAGTTATACGGGGGAGACCCAGTACTTC
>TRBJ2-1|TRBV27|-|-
CASSRPGGAYNEQFF
TGTGCCAGCAGTCGTCCCGGCGGCGCATACAATGAGCAGTTCTTC
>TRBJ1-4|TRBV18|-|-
CASSVGVVTNEKLFF
TGTGCCAGCTCAGTCGGGGTCGTAACTAATGAAAAACTGTTTTTT
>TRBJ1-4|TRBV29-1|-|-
CSVEVRLGRGEEKLFF
TGCAGCGTTGAAGTTAGGTTAGGTCGGGGGGAAGAAAAACTGTTTTTT
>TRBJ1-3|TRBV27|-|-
CASSLSAGGNTIYF
TGTGCCAGCAGTTTGTCGGCAGGGGGAAACACCATATATTTT
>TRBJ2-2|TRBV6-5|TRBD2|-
CASSYRLAVYTGELFF
TGTGCCAGCAGTTACCGACTAGCGGTATACACCGGGGAGCTGTTTTTT
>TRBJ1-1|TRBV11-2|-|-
CASSARLSTNTEAFF
TGTGCCAGCAGCGCCCGTTTGTCTACGAACACTGAAGCTTTCTTT
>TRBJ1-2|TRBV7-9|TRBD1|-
CASSSPTAITTGGVGYTF
TGTGCCAGCAGCTCACCTACCGCGATTACCACAGGGGGGGTGGGCTACACCTTC
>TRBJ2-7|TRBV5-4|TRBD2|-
CASNSPGLAGYEQYF
TGTGCCAGCAACAGCCCCGGACTAGCGGGGTACGAGCAGTACTTC
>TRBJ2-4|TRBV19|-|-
CASSMWTVGNIQYF
TGTGCCAGTAGTATGTGGACAGTGGGAAACATTCAGTACTTC
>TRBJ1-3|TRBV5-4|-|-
CASSNLKAGAGNTIYF
TGTGCCAGCAGCAATCTTAAAGCAGGCGCTGGAAACACCATATATTTT
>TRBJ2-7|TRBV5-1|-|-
CASSLGRTVYGRSEQYF
TGCGCCAGCAGCTTGGGTCGGACAGTTTACGGCCGGAGCGAGCAGTACTTC
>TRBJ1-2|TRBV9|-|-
CASSVAVGGYGYTF
TGTGCCAGCAGCGTAGCTGTGGGGGGCTATGGCTACACCTTC
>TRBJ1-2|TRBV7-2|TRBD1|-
CASSLLTGRMIHGYTF
TGTGCCAGCAGCTTACTGACAGGGAGGATGATCCATGGCTACACCTTC
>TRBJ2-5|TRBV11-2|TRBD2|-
CASSLTSGLHSKLQETQYF
TGTGCCAGCAGCTTAACTAGCGGGCTCCATTCGAAGCTCCAAGAGACCCAGTACTTC
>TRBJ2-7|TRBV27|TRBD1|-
CASSLSMGLIGQSGDRGGEQYF
TGTGCCAGCAGTTTATCTATGGGTCTCATCGGCCAGTCCGGAGACAGGGGAGGCGAGCAGTACTTC
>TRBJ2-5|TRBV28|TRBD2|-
CASSYGAGGPQETQYF
TGTGCCAGCAGTTACGGAGCGGGAGGGCCCCAAGAGACCCAGTACTTC
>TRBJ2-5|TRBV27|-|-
CASSSRSVGETQYF
TGTGCCAGCAGCTCGAGGTCTGTCGGGGAGACCCAGTACTTC
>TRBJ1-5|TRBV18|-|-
CASSPGQGTYSNQPQHF
TGTGCCAGCTCACCGGGGCAGGGCACCTATAGCAATCAGCCCCAGCATTTT